These T cell receptor beta chains were read from a single sample in a study of blood T cell repertoires in COVID-19. Produced via immunoSEQ multiplex PCR; TCRdb's table is partial and in-frame only. The repertoire holds tens of thousands of clones, roughly 90% seen once, with 27% in the top ten. Sequenced: peripheral blood. These receptors originate from a man aged 50 to 60 with active or convalescent COVID-19. Both conserved end residues are trimmed from each CDR3.

V gene: TRBV6-2/TRBV6-3; J gene: TRBJ2-7; CDR3 protein: ASSYSFPWQQY
V gene: TRBV29-1; J gene: TRBJ1-3; CDR3 protein: SAHRGTGAGNTIY
V gene: TRBV19; J gene: TRBJ2-5; CDR3 protein: ASSKGGRDTGTQY
V gene: TRBV28; J gene: TRBJ2-2; CDR3 protein: ASSLGGSPNTGELF
V gene: TRBV19; J gene: TRBJ2-7; CDR3 protein: ASSDPPGEPYEQY
V gene: TRBV5-4; J gene: TRBJ2-2; CDR3 protein: ASRNDAGGNTGELF
V gene: TRBV12-3/TRBV12-4; J gene: TRBJ2-7; CDR3 protein: ASRKQTYEQY
V gene: TRBV24-1; J gene: TRBJ2-3; CDR3 protein: ATRAGGTDTQY
V gene: TRBV27; J gene: TRBJ1-6; CDR3 protein: ASSLEGDSYNSPLH
V gene: TRBV11-2; J gene: TRBJ1-2; CDR3 protein: ASSLDRDYGYT
V gene: TRBV5-1; J gene: TRBJ2-5; CDR3 protein: ASGGTSGLTETQY
V gene: TRBV23-1; J gene: TRBJ2-2; CDR3 protein: ASRRELARDRDFLKNTGELF
V gene: TRBV25-1; J gene: TRBJ1-2; CDR3 protein: ASSAPGPYGYT
V gene: TRBV5-1; J gene: TRBJ1-5; CDR3 protein: ASSPTGDNNQPQH
V gene: TRBV7-6; J gene: TRBJ2-5; CDR3 protein: ASSLNRVSETQY
V gene: TRBV6-1; J gene: TRBJ1-5; CDR3 protein: ASSEWPGNQPQH
V gene: TRBV14; J gene: TRBJ1-1; CDR3 protein: ASRRQANTEAF
V gene: TRBV11-3; J gene: TRBJ2-5; CDR3 protein: ASSLGAGLAGQETQY
V gene: TRBV18; J gene: TRBJ1-5; CDR3 protein: ASSPGTGHYQPQH
V gene: TRBV11-3; J gene: TRBJ2-3; CDR3 protein: ASSLYTDTQY
V gene: TRBV6-5; J gene: TRBJ2-3; CDR3 protein: ASRPSGIPGDTQY
V gene: TRBV29-1; J gene: TRBJ1-2; CDR3 protein: SVGQGMGGYT
V gene: TRBV5-4; J gene: TRBJ2-1; CDR3 protein: ASSGTGGLNEQF
V gene: TRBV3-1/TRBV3-2; J gene: TRBJ1-4; CDR3 protein: ASSLRGNEKLF
V gene: TRBV25-1; J gene: TRBJ2-7; CDR3 protein: ASSEGQDYEQY
V gene: TRBV2; J gene: TRBJ2-5; CDR3 protein: ASSGQSPETQY
V gene: TRBV24-1; J gene: TRBJ2-1; CDR3 protein: ATSDWTESYNEQF
V gene: TRBV23-1; J gene: TRBJ2-7; CDR3 protein: ASSQPTSRGSTYEQY